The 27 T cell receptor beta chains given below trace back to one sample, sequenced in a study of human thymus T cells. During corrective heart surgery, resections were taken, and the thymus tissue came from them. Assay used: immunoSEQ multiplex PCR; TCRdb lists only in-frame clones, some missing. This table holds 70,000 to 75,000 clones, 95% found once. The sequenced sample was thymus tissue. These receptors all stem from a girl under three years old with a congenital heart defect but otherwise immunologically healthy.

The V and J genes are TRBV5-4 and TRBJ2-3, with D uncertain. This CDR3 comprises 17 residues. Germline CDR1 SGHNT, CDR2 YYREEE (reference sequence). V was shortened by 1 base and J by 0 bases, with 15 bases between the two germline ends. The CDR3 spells CASSLNGSSSSTDTQYF. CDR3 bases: TGTGCCAGCAGCTTGAACGGCAGTTCTTCTAGCACAGATACGCAGTATTTT.

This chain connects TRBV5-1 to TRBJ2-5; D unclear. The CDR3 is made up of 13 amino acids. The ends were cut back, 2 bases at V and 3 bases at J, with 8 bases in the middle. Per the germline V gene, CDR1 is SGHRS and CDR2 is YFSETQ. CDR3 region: CASSFGLKETQYF. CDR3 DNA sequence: TGCGCCAGCAGCTTTGGCCTAAAAGAGACCCAGTACTTC. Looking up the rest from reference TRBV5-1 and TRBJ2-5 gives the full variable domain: KAGVTQTPRYLIKTRGQQVTLSCSPISGHRSVSWYQQTPGQGLQFLFEYFSETQRNKGNFPGRFSGRQFSNSRSEMNVSTLELGDSALYLCASSFGLKETQYFGPGTRLLVL.

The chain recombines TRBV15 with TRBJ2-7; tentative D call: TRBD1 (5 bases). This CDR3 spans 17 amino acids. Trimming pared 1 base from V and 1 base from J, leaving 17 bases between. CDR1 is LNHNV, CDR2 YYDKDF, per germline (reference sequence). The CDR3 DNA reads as TGTGCCACCAGCAGAGTGGCAGGGCGCCGACTTTCCTACGAGCAGTACTTC. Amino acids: CATSRVAGRRLSYEQYF. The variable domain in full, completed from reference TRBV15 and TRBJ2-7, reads DAMVIQNPRYQVTQFGKPVTLSCSQTLNHNVMYWYQQKSSQAPKLLFHYYDKDFNNEADTPDNFQSRRPNTSFCFLDIRSPGLGDTAMYLCATSRVAGRRLSYEQYFGPGTRLTVT.

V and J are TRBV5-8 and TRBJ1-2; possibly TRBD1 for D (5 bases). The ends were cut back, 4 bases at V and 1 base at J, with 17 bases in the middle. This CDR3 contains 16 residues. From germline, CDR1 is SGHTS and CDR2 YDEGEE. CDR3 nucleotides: TGTGCCAGCAGCAGTCCCCTTAGACAGTTTAACTATGGCTACACCTTC. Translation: CASSSPLRQFNYGYTF.

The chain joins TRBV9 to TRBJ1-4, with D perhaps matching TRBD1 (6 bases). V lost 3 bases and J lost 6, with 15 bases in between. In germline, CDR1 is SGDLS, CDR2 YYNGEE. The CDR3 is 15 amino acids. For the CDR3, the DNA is TGTGCCAGCAGCGCCGACACAGGGCACCATGAAAAACTGTTTTTT. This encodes CASSADTGHHEKLFF. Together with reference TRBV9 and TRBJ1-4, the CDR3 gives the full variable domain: DSGVTQTPKHLITATGQRVTLRCSPRSGDLSVYWYQQSLDQGLQFLIQYYNGEERAKGNILERFSAQQFPDLHSELNLSSLELGDSALYFCASSADTGHHEKLFFGSGTQLSVL.

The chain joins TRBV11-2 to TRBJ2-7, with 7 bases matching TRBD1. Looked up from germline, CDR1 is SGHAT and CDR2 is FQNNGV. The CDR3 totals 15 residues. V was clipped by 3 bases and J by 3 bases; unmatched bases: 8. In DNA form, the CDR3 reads TGTGCCAGCAGCTTGAGACAGGGATTAAACTACGAGCAGTACTTC. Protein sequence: CASSLRQGLNYEQYF. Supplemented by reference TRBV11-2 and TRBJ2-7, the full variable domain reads EAGVAQSPRYKIIEKRQSVAFWCNPISGHATLYWYQQILGQGPKLLIQFQNNGVVDDSQLPKDRFSAERLKGVDSTLKIQPAKLEDSAVYLCASSLRQGLNYEQYFGPGTRLTVT.

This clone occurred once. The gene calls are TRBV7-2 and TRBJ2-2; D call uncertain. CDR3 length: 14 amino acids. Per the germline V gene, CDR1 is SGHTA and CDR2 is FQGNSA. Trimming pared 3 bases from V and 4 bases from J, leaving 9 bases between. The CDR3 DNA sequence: TGTGCCAGCAGCTTGGGCAGCCTCACCGGGGAGCTGTTTTTT. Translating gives CASSLGSLTGELFF.

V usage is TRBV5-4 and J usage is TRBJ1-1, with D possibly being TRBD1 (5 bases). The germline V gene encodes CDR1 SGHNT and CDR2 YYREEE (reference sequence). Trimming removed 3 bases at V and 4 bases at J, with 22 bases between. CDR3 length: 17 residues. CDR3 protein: CASSSLGGGSYRTEAFF. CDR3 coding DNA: TGTGCCAGCAGCTCCCTTGGGGGGGGGAGTTATCGCACTGAAGCTTTCTTT.

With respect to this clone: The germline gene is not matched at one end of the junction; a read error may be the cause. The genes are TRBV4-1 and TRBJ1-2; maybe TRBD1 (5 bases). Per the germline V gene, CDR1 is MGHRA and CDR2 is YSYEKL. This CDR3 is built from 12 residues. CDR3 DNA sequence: TGCGCCAGCAGCCTAATCCCCGGGACGGAGGTCTTC. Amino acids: CASSLIPGTEVF.

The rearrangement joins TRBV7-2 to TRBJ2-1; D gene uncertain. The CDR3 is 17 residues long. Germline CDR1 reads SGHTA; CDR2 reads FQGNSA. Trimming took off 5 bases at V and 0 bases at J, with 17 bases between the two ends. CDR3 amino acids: CASSRMYSRSSYNEQFF. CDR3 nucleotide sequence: TGTGCCAGCAGCCGGATGTATTCCCGCAGCTCCTACAATGAGCAGTTCTTC.

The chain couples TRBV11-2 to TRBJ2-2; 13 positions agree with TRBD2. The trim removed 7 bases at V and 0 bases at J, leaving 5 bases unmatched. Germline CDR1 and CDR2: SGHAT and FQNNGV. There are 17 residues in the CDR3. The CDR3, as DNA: TGTGCCAGCAACGGACTAGCGGGAGTTACGAACACCGGGGAGCTGTTTTTT. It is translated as CASNGLAGVTNTGELFF.

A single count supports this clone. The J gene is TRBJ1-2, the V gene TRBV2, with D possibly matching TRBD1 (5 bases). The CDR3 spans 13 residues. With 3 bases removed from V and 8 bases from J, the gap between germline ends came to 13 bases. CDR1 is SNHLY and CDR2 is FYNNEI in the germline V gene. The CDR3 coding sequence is TGTGCCAGCAGTGATGGAGTAAGGGGCGGCTACACCTTC. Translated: CASSDGVRGGYTF.

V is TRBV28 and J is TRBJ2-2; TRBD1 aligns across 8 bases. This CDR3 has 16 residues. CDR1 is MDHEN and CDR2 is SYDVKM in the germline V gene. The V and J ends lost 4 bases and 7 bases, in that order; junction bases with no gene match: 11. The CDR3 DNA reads TGTGCCAGCAGTTCACCGTACAGGGGGGCGAGCGGGGAGCTGTTTTTT. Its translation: CASSSPYRGASGELFF. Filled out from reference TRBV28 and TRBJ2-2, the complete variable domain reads DVKVTQSSRYLVKRTGEKVFLECVQDMDHENMFWYRQDPGLGLRLIYFSYDVKMKEKGDIPEGYSVSREKKERFSLILESASTNQTSMYLCASSSPYRGASGELFFGEGSRLTVL.

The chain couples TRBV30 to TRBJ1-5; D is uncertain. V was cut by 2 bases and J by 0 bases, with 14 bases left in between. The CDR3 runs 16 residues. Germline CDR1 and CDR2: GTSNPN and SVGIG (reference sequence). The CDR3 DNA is TGTGCCTGGAGTCCTTGGCCAAGGTATAGCAATCAGCCCCAGCATTTT. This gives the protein CAWSPWPRYSNQPQHF.

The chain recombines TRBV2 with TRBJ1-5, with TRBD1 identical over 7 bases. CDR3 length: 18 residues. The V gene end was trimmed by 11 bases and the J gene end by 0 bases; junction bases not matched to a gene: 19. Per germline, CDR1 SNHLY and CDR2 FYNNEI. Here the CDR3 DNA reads TGTGCCGCCTCCTCGACAGGGAAGGGACTACATAGCAATCAGCCCCAGCATTTT. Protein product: CAASSTGKGLHSNQPQHF.

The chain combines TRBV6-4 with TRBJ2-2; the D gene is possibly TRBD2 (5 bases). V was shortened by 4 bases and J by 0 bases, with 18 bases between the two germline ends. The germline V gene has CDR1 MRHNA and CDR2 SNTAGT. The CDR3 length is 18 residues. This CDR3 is CASSVNDGRAANTGELFF. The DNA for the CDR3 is TGTGCCAGCAGTGTTAATGATGGGCGGGCCGCGAACACCGGGGAGCTGTTTTTT.

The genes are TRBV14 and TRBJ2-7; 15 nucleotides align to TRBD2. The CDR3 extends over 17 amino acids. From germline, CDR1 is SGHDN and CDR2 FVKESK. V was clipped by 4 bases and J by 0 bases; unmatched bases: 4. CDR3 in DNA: TGTGCCAGCAGCCCCGGGACTAGCGGGAGGCTCTCCTACGAGCAGTACTTC. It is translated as CASSPGTSGRLSYEQYF.

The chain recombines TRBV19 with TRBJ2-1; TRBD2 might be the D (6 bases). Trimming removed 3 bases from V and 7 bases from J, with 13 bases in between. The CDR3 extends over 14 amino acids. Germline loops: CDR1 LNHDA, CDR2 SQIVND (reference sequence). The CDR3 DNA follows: TGTGCCAGTAGTATGGGGAGGAGGGGTAATGAGCAGTTCTTC. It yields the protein CASSMGRRGNEQFF.

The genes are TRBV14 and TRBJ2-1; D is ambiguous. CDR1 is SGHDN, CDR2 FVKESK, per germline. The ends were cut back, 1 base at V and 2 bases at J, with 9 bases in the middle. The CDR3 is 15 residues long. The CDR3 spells CASSQVDGTYNEQFF. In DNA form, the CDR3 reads TGTGCCAGCAGCCAAGTGGACGGAACCTACAATGAGCAGTTCTTC.

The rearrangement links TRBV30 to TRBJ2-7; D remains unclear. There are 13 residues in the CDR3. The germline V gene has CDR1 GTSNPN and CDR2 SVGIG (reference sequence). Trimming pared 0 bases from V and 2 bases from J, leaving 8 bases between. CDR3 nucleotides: TGTGCCTGGAGTGTGGGCCCAGCCTACGAGCAGTACTTC. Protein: CAWSVGPAYEQYF.

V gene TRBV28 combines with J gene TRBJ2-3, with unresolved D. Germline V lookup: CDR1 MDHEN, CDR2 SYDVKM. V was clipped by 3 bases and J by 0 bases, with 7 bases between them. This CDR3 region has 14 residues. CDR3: CASSFLGSTDTQYF. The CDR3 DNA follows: TGTGCCAGCAGTTTCCTTGGCAGCACAGATACGCAGTATTTT.

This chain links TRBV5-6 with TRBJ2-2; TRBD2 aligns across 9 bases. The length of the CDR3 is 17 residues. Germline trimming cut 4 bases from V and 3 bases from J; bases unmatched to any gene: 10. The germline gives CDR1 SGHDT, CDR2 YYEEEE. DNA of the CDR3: TGTGCCAGCAGCCGGGGACTAGCCGACGCGTACACCGGGGAGCTGTTTTTT. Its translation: CASSRGLADAYTGELFF.

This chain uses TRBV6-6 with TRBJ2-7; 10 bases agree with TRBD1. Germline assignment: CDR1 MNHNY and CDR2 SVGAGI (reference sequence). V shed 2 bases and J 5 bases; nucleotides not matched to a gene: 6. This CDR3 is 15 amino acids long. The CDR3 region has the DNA TGTGCCAGCAGTTACCGCGGGACAGGGGTCCACGAGCAGTACTTC. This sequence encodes CASSYRGTGVHEQYF.

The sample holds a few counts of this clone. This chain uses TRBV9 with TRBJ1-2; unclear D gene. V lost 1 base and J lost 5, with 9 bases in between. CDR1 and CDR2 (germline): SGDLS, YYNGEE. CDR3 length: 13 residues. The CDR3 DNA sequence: TGTGCCAGCAGCGTACCACACAAGTATGGCTACACCTTC. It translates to CASSVPHKYGYTF. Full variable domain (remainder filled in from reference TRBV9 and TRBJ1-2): DSGVTQTPKHLITATGQRVTLRCSPRSGDLSVYWYQQSLDQGLQFLIQYYNGEERAKGNILERFSAQQFPDLHSELNLSSLELGDSALYFCASSVPHKYGYTFGSGTRLTVV.

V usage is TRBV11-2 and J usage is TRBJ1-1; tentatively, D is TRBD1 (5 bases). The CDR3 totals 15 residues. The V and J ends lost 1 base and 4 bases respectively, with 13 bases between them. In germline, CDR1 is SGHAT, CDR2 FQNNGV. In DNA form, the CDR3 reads TGTGCCAGCAGCTTAGGTGGCAGGGTGAGCACTGAAGCTTTCTTT. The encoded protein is CASSLGGRVSTEAFF. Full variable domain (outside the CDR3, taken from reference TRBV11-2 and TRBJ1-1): EAGVAQSPRYKIIEKRQSVAFWCNPISGHATLYWYQQILGQGPKLLIQFQNNGVVDDSQLPKDRFSAERLKGVDSTLKIQPAKLEDSAVYLCASSLGGRVSTEAFFGQGTRLTVV.

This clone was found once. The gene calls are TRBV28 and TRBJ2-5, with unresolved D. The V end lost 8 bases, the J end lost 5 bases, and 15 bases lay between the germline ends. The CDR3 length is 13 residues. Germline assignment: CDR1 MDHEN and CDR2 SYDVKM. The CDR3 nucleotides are TGTGCCAGCGGACCCCGAACTCGGGAGACCCAGTACTTC. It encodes CASGPRTRETQYF.

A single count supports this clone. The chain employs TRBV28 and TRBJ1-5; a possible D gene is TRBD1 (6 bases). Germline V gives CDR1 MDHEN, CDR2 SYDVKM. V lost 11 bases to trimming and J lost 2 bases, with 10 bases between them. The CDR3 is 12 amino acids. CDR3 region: CAGGGRNQPQHF. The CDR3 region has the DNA TGTGCCGGGGGGGGCCGCAATCAGCCCCAGCATTTT.